The text below deals with one T cell receptor (beta chain). Other DNA sequences in this sample translate to the same CDR3. The data belong to a study of blood T cell repertoires in COVID-19. The wider study: COVID-19 samples collected from the United States, Italy and Spain covered acute and convalescent phases. Nucleic acid was either cDNA or gDNA, and it came from T cells, B-cell-depleted T cells, or PBMCs.

In the original workflow: The authors estimated nucleated cell counts from reference gene primer amplification. TCRdb's table, derived via immunoSEQ multiplex PCR, lists solely in-frame clones and lacks some. V, J and clone size were drawn from that table, and D and trimming were deduced from the DNA. In the table there are 250,000 to 300,000 clones, 87% of which are singletons. Germline V gene sequence: CDR1 SGHNT, CDR2 YENEEA. Trimming took 1 base from V and 0 from J; bases not matched to a gene: 2. The CDR3 is 15 amino acids. The J gene is TRBJ2-7, the V gene TRBV11-3; 8 nucleotides align to TRBD2. Sequencing used peripheral blood. The source is a woman in her 50s who had recovered from COVID-19. The CDR3 spells CASSLGGGSSYEQYF. The CDR3 DNA follows: TGTGCCAGCAGCTTAGGCGGGGGGAGCTCCTACGAGCAGTACTTC.